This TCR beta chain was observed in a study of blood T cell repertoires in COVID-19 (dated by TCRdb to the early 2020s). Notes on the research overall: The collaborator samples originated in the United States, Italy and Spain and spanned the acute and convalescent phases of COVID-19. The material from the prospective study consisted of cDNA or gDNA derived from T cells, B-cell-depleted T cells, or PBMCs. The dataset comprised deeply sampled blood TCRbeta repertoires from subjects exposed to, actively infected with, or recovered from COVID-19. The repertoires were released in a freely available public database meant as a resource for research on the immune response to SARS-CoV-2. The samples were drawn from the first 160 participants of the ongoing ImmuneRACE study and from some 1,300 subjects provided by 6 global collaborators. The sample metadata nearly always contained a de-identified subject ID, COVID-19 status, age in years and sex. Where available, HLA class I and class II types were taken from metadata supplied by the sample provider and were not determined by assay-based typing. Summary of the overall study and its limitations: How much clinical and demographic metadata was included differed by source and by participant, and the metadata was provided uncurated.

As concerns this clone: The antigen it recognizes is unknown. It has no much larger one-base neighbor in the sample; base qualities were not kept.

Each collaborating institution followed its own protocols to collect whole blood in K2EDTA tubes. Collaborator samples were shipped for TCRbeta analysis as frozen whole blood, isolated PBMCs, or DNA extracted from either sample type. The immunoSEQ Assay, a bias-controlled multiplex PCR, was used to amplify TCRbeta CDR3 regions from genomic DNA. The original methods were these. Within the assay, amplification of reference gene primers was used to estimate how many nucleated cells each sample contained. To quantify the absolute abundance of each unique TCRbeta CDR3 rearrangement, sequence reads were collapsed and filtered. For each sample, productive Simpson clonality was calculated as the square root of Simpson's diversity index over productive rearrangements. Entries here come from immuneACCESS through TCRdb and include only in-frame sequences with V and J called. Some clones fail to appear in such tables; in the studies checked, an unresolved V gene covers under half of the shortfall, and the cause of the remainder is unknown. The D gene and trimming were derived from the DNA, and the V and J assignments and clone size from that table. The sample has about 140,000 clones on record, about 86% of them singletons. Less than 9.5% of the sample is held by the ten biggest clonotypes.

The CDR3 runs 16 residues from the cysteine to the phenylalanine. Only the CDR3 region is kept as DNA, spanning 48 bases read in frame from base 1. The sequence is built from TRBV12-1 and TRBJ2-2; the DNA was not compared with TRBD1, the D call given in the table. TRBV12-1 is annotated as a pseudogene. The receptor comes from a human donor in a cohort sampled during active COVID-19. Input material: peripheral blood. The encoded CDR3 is CASSSRTGENDGELFF. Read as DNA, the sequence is TGTGCCAGCAGCTCCCGGACAGGGGAGAATGACGGGGAGCTGTTTTTT.